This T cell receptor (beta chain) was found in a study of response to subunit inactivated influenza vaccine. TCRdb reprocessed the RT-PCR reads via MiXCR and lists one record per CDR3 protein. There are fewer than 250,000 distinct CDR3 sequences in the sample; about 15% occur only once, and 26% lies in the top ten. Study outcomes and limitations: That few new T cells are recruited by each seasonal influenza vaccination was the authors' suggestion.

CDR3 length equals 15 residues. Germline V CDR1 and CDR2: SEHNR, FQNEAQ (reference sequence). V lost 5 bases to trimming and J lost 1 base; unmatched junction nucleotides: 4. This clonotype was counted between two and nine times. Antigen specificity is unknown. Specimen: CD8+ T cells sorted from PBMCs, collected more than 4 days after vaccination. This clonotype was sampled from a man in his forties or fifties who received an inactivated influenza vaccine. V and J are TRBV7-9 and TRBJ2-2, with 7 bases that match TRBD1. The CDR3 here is CASSGWTGNTGELFF. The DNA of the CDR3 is TGTGCCAGCAGCGGGTGGACAGGGAACACCGGGGAGCTGTTTTTT.